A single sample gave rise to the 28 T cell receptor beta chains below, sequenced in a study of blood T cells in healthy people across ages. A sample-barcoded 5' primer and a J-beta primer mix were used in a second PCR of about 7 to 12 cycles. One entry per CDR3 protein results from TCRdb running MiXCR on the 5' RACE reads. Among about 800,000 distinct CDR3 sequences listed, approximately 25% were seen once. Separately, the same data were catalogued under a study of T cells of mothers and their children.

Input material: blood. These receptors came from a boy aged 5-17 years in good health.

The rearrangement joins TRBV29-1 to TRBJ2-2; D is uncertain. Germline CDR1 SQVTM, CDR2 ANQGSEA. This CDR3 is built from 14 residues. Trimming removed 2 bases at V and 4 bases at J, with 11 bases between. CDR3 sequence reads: CSVELGPGTGELFF. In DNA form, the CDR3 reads TGCAGCGTTGAACTGGGTCCGGGCACCGGGGAGCTGTTTTTT.

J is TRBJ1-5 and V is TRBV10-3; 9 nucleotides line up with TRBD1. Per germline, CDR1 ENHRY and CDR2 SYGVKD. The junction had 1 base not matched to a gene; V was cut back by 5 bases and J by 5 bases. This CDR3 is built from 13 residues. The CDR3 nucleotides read TGTGCCATCAGTAGGACAGGGGATCAGCCCCAGCATTTT. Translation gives CAISRTGDQPQHF.

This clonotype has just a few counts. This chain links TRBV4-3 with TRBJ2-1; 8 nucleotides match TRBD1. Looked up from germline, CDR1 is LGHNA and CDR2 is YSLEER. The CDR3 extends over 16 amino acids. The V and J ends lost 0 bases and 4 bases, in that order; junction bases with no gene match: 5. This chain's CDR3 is CASSQDTQGAYNEQFF. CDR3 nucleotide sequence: TGCGCCAGCAGCCAAGATACCCAGGGGGCTTACAATGAGCAGTTCTTC.

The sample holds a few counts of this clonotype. In DNA, the CDR3 is TGCGCCAGCAGCCAAGATTTCAGGGGCGTCACTGAAGCTTTCTTT. Its protein product is CASSQDFRGVTEAFF. The chain links TRBV4-1 to TRBJ1-1; D is possibly TRBD1 (6 bases). The V end lost 0 bases, the J end lost 4 bases, and 12 bases lay between the germline ends. CDR1 and CDR2 from the germline V gene are MGHRA and YSYEKL. The CDR3 is 15 residues long.

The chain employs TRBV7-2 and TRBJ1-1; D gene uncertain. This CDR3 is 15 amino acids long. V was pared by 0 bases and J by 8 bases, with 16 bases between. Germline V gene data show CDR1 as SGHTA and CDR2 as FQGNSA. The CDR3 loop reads CASSLARLSQPEAFF. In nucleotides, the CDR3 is TGTGCCAGCAGCTTAGCGCGGTTGAGTCAGCCAGAAGCTTTCTTT.

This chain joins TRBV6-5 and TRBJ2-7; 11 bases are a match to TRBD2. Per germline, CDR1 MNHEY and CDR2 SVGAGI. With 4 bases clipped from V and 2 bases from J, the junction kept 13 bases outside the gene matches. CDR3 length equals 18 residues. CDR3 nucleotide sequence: TGTGCCAGCAGTTCCCTTAGCGGGAGGGCCGTCAGCGCCTACGAGCAGTACTTC. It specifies CASSSLSGRAVSAYEQYF.

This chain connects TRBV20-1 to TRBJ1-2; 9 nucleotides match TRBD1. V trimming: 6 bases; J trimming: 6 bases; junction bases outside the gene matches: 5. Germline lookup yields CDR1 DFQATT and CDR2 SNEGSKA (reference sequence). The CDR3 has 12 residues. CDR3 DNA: TGCAGTGCCAGGGACAGGGAGAATGGCTACACCTTC. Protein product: CSARDRENGYTF.

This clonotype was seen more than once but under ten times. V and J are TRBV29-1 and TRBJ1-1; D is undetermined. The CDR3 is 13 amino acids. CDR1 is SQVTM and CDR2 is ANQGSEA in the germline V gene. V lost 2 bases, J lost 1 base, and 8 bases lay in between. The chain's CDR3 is CSVELDKNTEAFF. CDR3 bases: TGCAGCGTTGAATTGGATAAGAACACTGAAGCTTTCTTT. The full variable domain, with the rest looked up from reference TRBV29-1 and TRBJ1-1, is SAVISQKPSRDICQRGTSLTIQCQVDSQVTMMFWYRQQPGQSLTLIATANQGSEATYESGFVIDKFPISRPNLTFSTLTVSNMSPEDSSIYLCSVELDKNTEAFFGQGTRLTVV.

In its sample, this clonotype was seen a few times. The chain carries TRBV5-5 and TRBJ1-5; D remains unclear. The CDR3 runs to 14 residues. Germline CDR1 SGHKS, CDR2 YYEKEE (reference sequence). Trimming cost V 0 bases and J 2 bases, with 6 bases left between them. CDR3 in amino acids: CASSLVVGNQPQHF. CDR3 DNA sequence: TGTGCCAGCAGCTTGGTCGTGGGCAATCAGCCCCAGCATTTT.

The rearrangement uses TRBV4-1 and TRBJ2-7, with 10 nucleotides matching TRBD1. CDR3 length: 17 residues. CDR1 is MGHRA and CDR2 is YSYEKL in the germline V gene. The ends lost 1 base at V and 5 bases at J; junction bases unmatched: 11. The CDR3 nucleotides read TGCGCCAGCAGCCAAGGTCGAGGGGGACAGGGGTGGCACGAGCAGTACTTC. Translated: CASSQGRGGQGWHEQYF.

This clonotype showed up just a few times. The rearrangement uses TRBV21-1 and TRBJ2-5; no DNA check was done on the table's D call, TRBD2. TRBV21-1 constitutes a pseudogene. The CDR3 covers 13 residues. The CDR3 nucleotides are TGTGCCAGCTGTCGGGAGGACGGAGAGACCCAGTACTTC. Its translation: CASCREDGETQYF.

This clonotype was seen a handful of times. The CDR3 DNA reads as TGTGCCAGCAGCGTAGCGGCGGAGACAGGGGGCCCCCACACTGAAGCTTTCTTT. It encodes CASSVAAETGGPHTEAFF. The V call is TRBV9, the J call TRBJ1-1; TRBD1 matches 10 bases. Germline loops: CDR1 SGDLS, CDR2 YYNGEE. The CDR3 is made up of 18 amino acids. The V segment lost 0 bases and the J segment 3 bases; nucleotides outside the gene matches: 11.

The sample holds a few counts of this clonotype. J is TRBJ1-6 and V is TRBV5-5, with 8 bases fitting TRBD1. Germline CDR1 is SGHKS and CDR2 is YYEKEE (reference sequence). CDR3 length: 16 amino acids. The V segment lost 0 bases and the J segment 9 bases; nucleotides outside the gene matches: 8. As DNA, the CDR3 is TGTGCCAGCAGCTTGGTGACAGGGGTGACGGTTTCACCCCTCCACTTT. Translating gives CASSLVTGVTVSPLHF. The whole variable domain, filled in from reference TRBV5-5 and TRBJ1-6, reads DAGVTQSPTHLIKTRGQQVTLRCSPISGHKSVSWYQQVLGQGPQFIFQYYEKEERGRGNFPDRFSARQFPNYSSELNVNALLLGDSALYLCASSLVTGVTVSPLHFGNGTRLTVT.

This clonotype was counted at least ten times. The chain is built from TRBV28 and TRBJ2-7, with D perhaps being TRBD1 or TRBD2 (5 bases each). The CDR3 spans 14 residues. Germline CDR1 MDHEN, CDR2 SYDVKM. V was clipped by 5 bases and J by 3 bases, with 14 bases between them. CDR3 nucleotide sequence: TGTGCCAGCAGTCCTTATCAGGGAGACTACGAGCAGTACTTC. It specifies CASSPYQGDYEQYF.

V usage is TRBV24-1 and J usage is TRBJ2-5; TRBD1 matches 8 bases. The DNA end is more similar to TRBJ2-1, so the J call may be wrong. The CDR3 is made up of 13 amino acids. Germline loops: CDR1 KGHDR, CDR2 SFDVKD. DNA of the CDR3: TGTGCCACCAAGGCAGGGGGCGGCGATGAGCAGTTCTTC. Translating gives CATKAGGGDEQFF.

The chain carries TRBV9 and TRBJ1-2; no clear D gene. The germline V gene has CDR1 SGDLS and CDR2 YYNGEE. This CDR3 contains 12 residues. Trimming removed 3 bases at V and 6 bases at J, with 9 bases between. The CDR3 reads CASSGLENGYTF. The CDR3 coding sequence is TGTGCCAGCAGCGGTTTGGAAAATGGCTACACCTTC.

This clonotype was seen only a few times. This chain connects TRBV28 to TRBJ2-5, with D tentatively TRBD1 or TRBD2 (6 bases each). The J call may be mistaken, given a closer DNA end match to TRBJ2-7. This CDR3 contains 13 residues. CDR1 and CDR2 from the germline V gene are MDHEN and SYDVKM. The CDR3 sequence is CASSPDRGREQYF. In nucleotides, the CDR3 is TGTGCCAGCAGCCCGGATCGGGGGCGCGAGCAGTACTTC.

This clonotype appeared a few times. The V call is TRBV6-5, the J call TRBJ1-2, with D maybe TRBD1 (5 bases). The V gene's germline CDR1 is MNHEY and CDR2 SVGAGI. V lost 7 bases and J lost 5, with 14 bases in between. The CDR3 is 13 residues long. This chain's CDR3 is CASIGSRGYGYTF. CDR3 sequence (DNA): TGTGCCAGCATCGGGAGTAGGGGTTATGGCTACACCTTC.

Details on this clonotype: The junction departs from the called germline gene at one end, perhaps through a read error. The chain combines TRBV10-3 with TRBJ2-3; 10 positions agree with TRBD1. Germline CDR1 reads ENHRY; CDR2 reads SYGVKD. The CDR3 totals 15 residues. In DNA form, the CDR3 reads TGTGCCATCAGTGAGTTGGGACAGGGGAAAGATGCGCAGTATTTT. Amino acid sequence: CAISELGQGKDAQYF.

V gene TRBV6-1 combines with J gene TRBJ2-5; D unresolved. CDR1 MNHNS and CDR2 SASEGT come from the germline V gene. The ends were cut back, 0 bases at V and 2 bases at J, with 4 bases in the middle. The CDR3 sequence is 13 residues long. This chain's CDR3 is CASSEAGQETQYF. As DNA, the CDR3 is TGTGCCAGCAGTGAAGCGGGGCAAGAGACCCAGTACTTC.

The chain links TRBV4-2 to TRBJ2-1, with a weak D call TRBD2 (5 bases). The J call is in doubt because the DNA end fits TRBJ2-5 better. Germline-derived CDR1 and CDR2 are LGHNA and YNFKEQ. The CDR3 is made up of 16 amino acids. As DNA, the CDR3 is TGTGCCAGCAGCCCAGCGGTTTCTGGGAGTGGGGAGACCCAGTACTTC. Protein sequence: CASSPAVSGSGETQYF.

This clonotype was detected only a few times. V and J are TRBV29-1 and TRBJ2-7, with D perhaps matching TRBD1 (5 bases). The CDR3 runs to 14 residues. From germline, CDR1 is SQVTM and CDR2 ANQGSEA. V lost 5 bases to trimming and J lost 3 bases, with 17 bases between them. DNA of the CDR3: TGCAGCGTTATCCAACAGACAGCTTTCTACGAGCAGTACTTC. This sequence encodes CSVIQQTAFYEQYF.

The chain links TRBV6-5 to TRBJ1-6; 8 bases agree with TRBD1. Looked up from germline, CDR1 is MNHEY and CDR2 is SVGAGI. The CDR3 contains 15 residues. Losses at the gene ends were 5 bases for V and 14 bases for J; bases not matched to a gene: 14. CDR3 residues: CASSPTGVGILSLHF. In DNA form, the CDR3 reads TGTGCCAGCAGTCCGACAGGGGTCGGTATTCTGTCCCTCCACTTT.

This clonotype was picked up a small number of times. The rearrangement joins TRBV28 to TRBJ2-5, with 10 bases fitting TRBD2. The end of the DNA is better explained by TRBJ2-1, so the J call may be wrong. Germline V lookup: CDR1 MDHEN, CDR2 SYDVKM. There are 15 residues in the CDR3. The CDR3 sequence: CATITGTSDYNEQFF. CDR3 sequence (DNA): TGTGCCACCATAACCGGGACTAGCGATTACAATGAGCAGTTCTTC.

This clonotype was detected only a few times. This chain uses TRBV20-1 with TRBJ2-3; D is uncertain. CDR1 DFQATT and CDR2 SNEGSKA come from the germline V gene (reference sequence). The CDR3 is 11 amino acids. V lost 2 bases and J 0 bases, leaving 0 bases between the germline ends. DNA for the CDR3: TGCAGTGCTAGAAGCACAGATACGCAGTATTTT. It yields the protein CSARSTDTQYF.

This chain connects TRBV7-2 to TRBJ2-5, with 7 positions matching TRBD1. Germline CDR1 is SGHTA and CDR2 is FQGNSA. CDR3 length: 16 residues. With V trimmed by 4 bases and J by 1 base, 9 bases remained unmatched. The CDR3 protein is CASSWDRSASQETQYF. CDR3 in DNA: TGTGCCAGCAGCTGGGACAGAAGCGCCAGCCAAGAGACCCAGTACTTC.

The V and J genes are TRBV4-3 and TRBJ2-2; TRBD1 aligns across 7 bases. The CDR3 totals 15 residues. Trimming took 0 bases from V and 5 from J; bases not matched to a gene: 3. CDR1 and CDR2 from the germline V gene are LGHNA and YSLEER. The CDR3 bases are TGCGCCAGCAGCCAAGACAGGGGGTGGACCGGGGAGCTGTTTTTT. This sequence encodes CASSQDRGWTGELFF.

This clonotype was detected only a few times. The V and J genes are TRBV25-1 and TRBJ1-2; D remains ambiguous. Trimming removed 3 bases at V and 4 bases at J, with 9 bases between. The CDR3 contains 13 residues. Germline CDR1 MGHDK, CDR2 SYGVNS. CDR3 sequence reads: CASSDSGTYGYTF. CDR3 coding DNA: TGTGCCAGCAGTGATTCGGGAACCTATGGCTACACCTTC.